Detailed here is one T cell receptor beta chain. CDR1 is SGHRS and CDR2 is YFSETQ in the germline V gene. Trimming took off 0 bases at V and 0 bases at J, with 16 bases between the two ends. The CDR3 has 18 amino acids. TCR beta CDR3 region amplification was performed from RNA transcripts. TCR CDR3 regions were first amplified by RT-PCR with HTBI primers. One entry per CDR3 protein, called by TCRdb with MiXCR from the multiplex PCR reads. The data show 340,000 or so distinct CDR3 sequences, 21% seen once. The sample comes from a study of T cells in Graves' hyperthyroidism and ophthalmopathy. The gene calls are TRBV5-1 and TRBJ2-1, with D possibly TRBD1 on 6 matching bases. The TCR sequence derives from a woman between 45 and 60 years old with Graves' hyperthyroidism. Sequences were obtained from blood. The CDR3 nucleotides are TGCGCCAGCAGCTTGGCTCTAGGGGGTTCGAACTCCTACAATGAGCAGTTCTTC. Translated, it gives CASSLALGGSNSYNEQFF. The entire variable domain, with the rest obtained from reference TRBV5-1 and TRBJ2-1, is as follows: KAGVTQTPRYLIKTRGQQVTLSCSPISGHRSVSWYQQTPGQGLQFLFEYFSETQRNKGNFPGRFSGRQFSNSRSEMNVSTLELGDSALYLCASSLALGGSNSYNEQFFGPGTRLTVL.